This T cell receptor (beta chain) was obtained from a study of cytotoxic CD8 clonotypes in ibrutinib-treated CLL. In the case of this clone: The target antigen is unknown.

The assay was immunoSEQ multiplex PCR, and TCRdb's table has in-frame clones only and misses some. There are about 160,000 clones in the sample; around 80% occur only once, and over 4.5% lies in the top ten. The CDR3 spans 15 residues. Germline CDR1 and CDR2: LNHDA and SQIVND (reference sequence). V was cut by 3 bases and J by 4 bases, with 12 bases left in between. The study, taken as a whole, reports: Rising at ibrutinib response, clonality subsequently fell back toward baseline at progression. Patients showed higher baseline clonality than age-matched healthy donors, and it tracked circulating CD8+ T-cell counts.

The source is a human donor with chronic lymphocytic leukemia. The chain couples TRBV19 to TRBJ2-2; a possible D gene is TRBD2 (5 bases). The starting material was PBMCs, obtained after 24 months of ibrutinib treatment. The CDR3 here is CASSIGRGFTGELFF. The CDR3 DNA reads TGTGCCAGTAGTATCGGACGGGGATTCACCGGGGAGCTGTTTTTT.